A selection of T cell receptor beta chains follows, all from one sample in a study of T cells in Graves' hyperthyroidism and ophthalmopathy. TCRdb independently ran MiXCR on the multiplex PCR reads; one entry per CDR3 protein. The sample holds 490,000 or so distinct CDR3 sequences, roughly a sixth seen once. The sample comprised blood. Every receptor here comes from a woman aged 25 to 39 with Graves' ophthalmopathy. CDR3s include the opening cysteine and the closing phenylalanine or tryptophan. The D gene is left open where the match is weak. For some rows the clone size is stated as once, few or many, or as a class when expanded; others skip it.

cdr3_length	clone_size	v_call	j_call	d_call	cdr3_aa	cdr3_nt
14	few	TRBV12-3/TRBV12-4	TRBJ1-1	-	CASSSQTVNTEAFF	TGTGCCAGCAGTTCCCAGACAGTGAACACTGAAGCTTTCTTT
14	many	TRBV2	TRBJ2-1	-	CASSELASNNEQFF	TGTGCCAGCAGTGAATTGGCCAGCAACAATGAGCAGTTCTTC
13	many	TRBV20-1	TRBJ1-2	-	CSAIGGDVYGYTF	TGCAGTGCTATAGGGGGGGACGTCTATGGCTACACCTTC
14	-	TRBV7-7	TRBJ2-1	TRBD1	CASSPLGQDNEQFF	TGTGCTAGCAGCCCGTTGGGACAGGACAATGAGCAGTTCTTC
16	-	TRBV20-1	TRBJ2-1	TRBD2	CSARKTLAGANNEQFF	TGCAGTGCTAGAAAAACCCTAGCGGGAGCTAACAATGAGCAGTTCTTC
14	-	TRBV6-1	TRBJ2-7	TRBD1	CASRGQGGTYEQYF	TGTGCCAGCAGAGGACAGGGAGGAACCTACGAGCAGTACTTC
18	-	TRBV28	TRBJ2-7	TRBD1	CASSLVLVQGARVYEQYF	TGTGCCAGCAGCTTGGTCCTCGTACAGGGGGCGCGGGTCTACGAGCAGTACTTC
15	many	TRBV28	TRBJ2-7	-	CASSENFDGAGEQYF	TGTGCCAGCAGTGAAAACTTCGACGGGGCTGGAGAGCAGTACTTC
13	many	TRBV10-3	TRBJ2-7	TRBD2	CAIRPSGNYEQYF	TGTGCCATACGCCCTAGCGGGAACTACGAGCAGTACTTC
18	many	TRBV4-3	TRBJ1-2	-	CASSPNRDTRIFNYGYTF	TGCGCCAGCAGCCCGAACAGGGATACTCGAATTTTTAACTATGGCTACACCTTC
19	many	TRBV3-1	TRBJ1-5	-	CARGVRKLEWDRRCGPQHF	TGTGCCAGAGGGGTGCGGAAATTAGAATGGGACCGACGTTGCGGGCCCCAGCATTTT
12	many	TRBV20-1	TRBJ2-3	-	CSVERPTDTQYF	TGCAGTGTAGAGCGGCCCACAGATACGCAGTATTTT
14	many	TRBV20-1	TRBJ1-4	TRBD1	CSASWRQGNEKLFF	TGCAGTGCTAGTTGGAGACAGGGTAATGAAAAACTGTTTTTT
17	many	TRBV7-2	TRBJ2-2	-	CASSLGWGRLNTGELFF	TGTGCCAGCAGCTTAGGATGGGGCAGGCTCAACACCGGGGAGCTGTTTTTT
15	few	TRBV6-6	TRBJ1-5	-	CASSYSWDSNQPQHF	TGTGCCAGCAGTTACTCCTGGGATAGCAATCAGCCCCAGCATTTT
12	few	TRBV19	TRBJ1-2	-	CASSIGRYGYTF	TGTGCCAGTAGTATAGGACGGTATGGCTACACCTTC
14	many	TRBV18	TRBJ1-4	-	CASSPQAKNEKLFF	TGTGCCAGCTCACCACAGGCTAAGAATGAAAAACTGTTTTTT
15	-	TRBV7-9	TRBJ1-4	-	CASSTRSLGEEKLFF	TGTGCCAGCAGCACCCGCTCGTTGGGTGAGGAAAAACTGTTTTTT
11	-	TRBV6-1	TRBJ1-2	-	CASSGYKGYTF	TGTGCCAGCAGTGGTTACAAGGGCTACACCTTC
13	once	TRBV20-1	TRBJ2-7	TRBD2	CSASDIAGGEQYF	TGCAGTGCTAGTGATATAGCGGGAGGCGAGCAGTACTTC
15	few	TRBV7-9	TRBJ2-3	TRBD2	CASSLVTSGSDTQYF	TGTGCCAGCAGCTTAGTTACTAGCGGCTCAGATACGCAGTATTTT
16	-	TRBV4-1	TRBJ2-1	TRBD2	CASSLVREVLTGEQFF	TGCGCCAGCAGCCTTGTGCGGGAGGTTTTAACGGGTGAGCAGTTCTTC
12	many	TRBV3-1	TRBJ1-2	-	CASSQAGLGYTF	TGTGCCAGCAGCCAAGCAGGGTTAGGCTACACCTTC
14	few	TRBV6-5	TRBJ2-1	-	CASSYSPSSNEQFF	TGTGCCAGCAGTTACTCGCCTTCGTCCAATGAGCAGTTCTTC
15	-	TRBV28	TRBJ1-5	-	CASSSMFGGTQPQHF	TGTGCCAGCAGTTCGATGTTCGGGGGTACTCAGCCCCAGCATTTT
13	few	TRBV4-3	TRBJ2-2	-	CASSQVTTGELFF	TGCGCCAGCAGCCAAGTTACCACCGGGGAGCTGTTTTTT
17	few	TRBV10-3	TRBJ2-2	TRBD1	CAIRAQGALELTGELFF	TGTGCCATCCGGGCTCAGGGGGCCCTCGAACTAACCGGGGAGCTGTTTTTT
15	-	TRBV28	TRBJ2-7	-	CASSLTGLSSYEQYF	TGTGCCAGCAGTTTAACAGGACTTAGCTCCTACGAGCAGTACTTC
15	few	TRBV7-9	TRBJ2-3	-	CASSPFGGLADTQYF	TGTGCCAGCAGCCCCTTCGGGGGGCTGGCAGATACGCAGTATTTT
13	many	TRBV30	TRBJ1-1	-	CAWSRTVNTEAFF	TGTGCCTGGAGTCGGACAGTGAACACTGAAGCTTTCTTT
15	many	TRBV5-1	TRBJ2-1	-	CASSDEGGNYNEQFF	TGCGCCAGCAGCGATGAGGGGGGGAACTACAATGAGCAGTTCTTC
12	-	TRBV20-1	TRBJ2-5	-	CSARDRAETQYF	TGCAGTGCTAGAGACCGGGCAGAGACCCAGTACTTC
13	-	TRBV9	TRBJ2-2	-	CASSQKNTGELFF	TGTGCCAGCAGCCAAAAAAACACCGGGGAGCTGTTTTTT
17	-	TRBV4-3	TRBJ2-2	TRBD2	CASSQDPWTSGTGELFF	TGCGCCAGCAGCCAAGATCCATGGACTAGCGGCACCGGGGAGCTGTTTTTT
13	many	TRBV11-3	TRBJ2-3	-	CASSSRDADTQYF	TGTGCCAGCAGCTCCCGGGACGCAGATACGCAGTATTTT
15	-	TRBV24-1	TRBJ2-7	TRBD2	CATSDFRRGSNEQYF	TGTGCCACCAGTGATTTCCGGCGCGGGAGTAACGAGCAGTACTTC
13	few	TRBV7-2	TRBJ2-2	-	CASSSPFLGELFF	TGTGCCAGCAGCTCGCCTTTCTTGGGGGAGCTGTTTTTT
15	-	TRBV4-3	TRBJ2-5	-	CASSQEGRDWETQYF	TGCGCCAGCAGCCAAGAGGGCCGTGACTGGGAGACCCAGTACTTC
15	many	TRBV28	TRBJ1-2	-	CASSPRGGQPYGYTF	TGTGCCAGCAGCCCACGGGGAGGCCAGCCCTATGGCTACACCTTC
14	few	TRBV19	TRBJ1-1	TRBD1	CASGDRISNTEAFF	TGTGCCAGCGGGGACAGAATATCGAACACTGAAGCTTTCTTT
14	few	TRBV7-3	TRBJ2-2	-	CASSPGSLNGELFF	TGTGCCAGCAGCCCTGGGAGTTTGAACGGGGAGCTGTTTTTT
16	many	TRBV20-1	TRBJ2-6	-	CSAIVSQGSGANVLTF	TGCAGTGCTATCGTGTCCCAGGGCTCTGGGGCCAACGTCCTGACTTTC
19	-	TRBV24-1	TRBJ2-2	-	CATSAPEGGLGGNTGELFF	TGTGCCACCAGTGCCCCCGAGGGAGGTCTTGGGGGGAACACCGGGGAGCTGTTTTTT
13	-	TRBV5-1	TRBJ2-7	TRBD2	CASSGLAGWEQYF	TGCGCCAGCAGTGGCCTAGCGGGATGGGAGCAGTACTTC
14	many	TRBV27	TRBJ1-5	-	CASSLKGSHQPQHF	TGTGCCAGCAGTTTAAAGGGGTCCCATCAGCCCCAGCATTTT